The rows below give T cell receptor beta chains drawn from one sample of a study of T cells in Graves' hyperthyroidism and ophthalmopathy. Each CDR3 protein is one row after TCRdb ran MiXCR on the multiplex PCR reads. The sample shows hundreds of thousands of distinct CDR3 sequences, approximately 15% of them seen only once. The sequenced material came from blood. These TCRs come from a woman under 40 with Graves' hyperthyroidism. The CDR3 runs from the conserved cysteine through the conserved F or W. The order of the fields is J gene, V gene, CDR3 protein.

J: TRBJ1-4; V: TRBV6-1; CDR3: CASGQATEKLFF
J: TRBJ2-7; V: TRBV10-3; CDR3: CAISESMGQGGDEQYF
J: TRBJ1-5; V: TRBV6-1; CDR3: CASSENRAVTQPQHF
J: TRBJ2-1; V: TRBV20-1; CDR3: CSAPSSGREQFF
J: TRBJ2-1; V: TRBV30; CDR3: CAWSASGAGEQFF
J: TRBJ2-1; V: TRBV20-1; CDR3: CSASKEGNEQFF
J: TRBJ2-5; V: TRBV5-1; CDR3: CASSLGLAGGPETQYF
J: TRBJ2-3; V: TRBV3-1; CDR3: CASSPSGTTQYF
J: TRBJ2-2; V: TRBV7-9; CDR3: CASSHPGGSNTGELFF
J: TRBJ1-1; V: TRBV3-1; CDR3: CASSGRGPNTEAFF
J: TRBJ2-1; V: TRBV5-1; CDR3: CASSFGTSRDNEQFF
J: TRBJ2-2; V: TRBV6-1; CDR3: CASTVGDLSLPGELFF
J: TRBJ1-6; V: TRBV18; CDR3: CASSPERVRPLHF
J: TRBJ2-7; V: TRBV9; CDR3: CASSEGGQSEQYF
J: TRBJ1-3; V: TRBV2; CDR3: CASSGEGAVGNTIYF
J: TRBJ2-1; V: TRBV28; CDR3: CASKDSLKQFF
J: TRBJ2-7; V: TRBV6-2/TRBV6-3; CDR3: CASSKRTYEQYF